The source of this TCR beta chain is a study of response to subunit inactivated influenza vaccine. TCRdb processed the RT-PCR reads anew with MiXCR; each CDR3 protein has one entry. The sample comprises about 500,000 distinct CDR3 sequences, approximately 15% of which are singletons, and less than 4% rests with the top ten. The CDR3 is made up of 16 amino acids. Germline assignment: CDR1 SGHTS and CDR2 YDEGEE. Trimming cost V 4 bases and J 1 base, with 17 bases left between them. The sequences come from CD4+ T cells sorted from PBMCs, collected around 25 months after vaccination. The chain couples TRBV5-8 to TRBJ2-5, with D possibly TRBD2 on 6 matching bases. This clonotype was sampled from a man aged 45 to 75 who received an inactivated influenza vaccine. The CDR3 DNA reads as TGTGCCAGCAGCCGTGGGCCCGGCGGGACCCAAGAGACCCAGTACTTC. Its translation is CASSRGPGGTQETQYF.